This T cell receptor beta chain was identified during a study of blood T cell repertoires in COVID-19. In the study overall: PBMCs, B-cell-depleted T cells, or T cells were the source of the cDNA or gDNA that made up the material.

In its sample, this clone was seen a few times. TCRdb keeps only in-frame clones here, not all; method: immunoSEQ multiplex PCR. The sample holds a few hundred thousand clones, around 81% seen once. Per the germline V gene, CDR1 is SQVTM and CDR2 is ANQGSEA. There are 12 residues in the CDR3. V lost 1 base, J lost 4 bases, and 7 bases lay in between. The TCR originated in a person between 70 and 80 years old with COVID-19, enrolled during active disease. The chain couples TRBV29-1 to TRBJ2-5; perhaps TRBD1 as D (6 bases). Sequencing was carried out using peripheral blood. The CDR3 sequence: CSVEGGGETQYF. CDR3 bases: TGCAGCGTTGAAGGAGGGGGAGAGACCCAGTACTTC. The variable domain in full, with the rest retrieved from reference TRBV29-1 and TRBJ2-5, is SAVISQKPSRDICQRGTSLTIQCQVDSQVTMMFWYRQQPGQSLTLIATANQGSEATYESGFVIDKFPISRPNLTFSTLTVSNMSPEDSSIYLCSVEGGGETQYFGPGTRLLVL.